This TCR beta chain was sequenced in a study of blood T cell repertoires in COVID-19. Study-wide background: Nucleic acid was either cDNA or gDNA, and it came from T cells, B-cell-depleted T cells, or PBMCs.

Assay: immunoSEQ multiplex PCR; the TCRdb copy retains only in-frame clones and omits some. This sample has under 300,000 clones, with 70% to 90% found just once. V was trimmed by 3 bases and J by 1 base, leaving 6 bases between them. The CDR3 sequence is 13 residues long. This TCR derives from a man aged 55 to 70 who had recovered from COVID-19. V gene TRBV12-3 or TRBV12-4 combines with J gene TRBJ1-1, with no clear D. Sample: peripheral blood. This CDR3 is CASSFGGNTEAFF. The CDR3 bases are TGTGCCAGCAGTTTTGGAGGGAACACTGAAGCTTTCTTT.